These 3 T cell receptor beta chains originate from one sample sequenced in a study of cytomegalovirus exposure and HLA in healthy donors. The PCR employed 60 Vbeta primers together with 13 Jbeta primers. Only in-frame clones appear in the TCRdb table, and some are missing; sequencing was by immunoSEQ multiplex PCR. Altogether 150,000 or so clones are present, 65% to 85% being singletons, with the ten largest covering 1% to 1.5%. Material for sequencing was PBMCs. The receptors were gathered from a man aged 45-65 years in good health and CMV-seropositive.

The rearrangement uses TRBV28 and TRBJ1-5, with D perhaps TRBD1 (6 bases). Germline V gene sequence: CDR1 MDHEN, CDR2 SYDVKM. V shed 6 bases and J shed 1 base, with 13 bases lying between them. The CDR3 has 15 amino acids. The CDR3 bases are TGTGCCAGCAGACCAGGGGTCATGAGCAATCAGCCCCAGCATTTT. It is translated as CASRPGVMSNQPQHF.

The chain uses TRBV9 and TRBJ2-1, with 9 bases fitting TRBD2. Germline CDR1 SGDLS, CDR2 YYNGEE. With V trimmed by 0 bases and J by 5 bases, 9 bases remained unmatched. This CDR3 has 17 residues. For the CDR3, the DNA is TGTGCCAGCAGCGTAGCAGGGGCGGGGGGGATAAACAATGAGCAGTTCTTC. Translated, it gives CASSVAGAGGINNEQFF.

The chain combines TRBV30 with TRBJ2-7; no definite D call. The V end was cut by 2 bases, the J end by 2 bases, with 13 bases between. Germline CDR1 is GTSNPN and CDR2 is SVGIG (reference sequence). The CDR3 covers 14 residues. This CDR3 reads CAWSRTPVTYEQYF. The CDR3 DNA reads TGTGCCTGGAGTAGAACCCCAGTGACCTACGAGCAGTACTTC.